This T cell receptor beta chain was observed in a study of cytomegalovirus exposure and HLA in healthy donors. With V trimmed by 6 bases and J by 1 base, 3 bases remained unmatched. The CDR3 is 14 residues long. Germline CDR1 GTSNPN, CDR2 SVGIG (reference sequence). This clone was found a few times. The antigen remains unidentified. Study-wide points: The likely origin of a cluster of highly shared sequence variants was a sequencing artifact. It was reported that the classifier diagnosed cytomegalovirus status with high specificity and sensitivity in both the original and validation cohorts.

The primer mix had 60 Vbeta and 13 Jbeta primers. Generated by immunoSEQ multiplex PCR, the TCRdb table keeps only in-frame clones and is missing some. The top ten clones hold approximately 6.4% of a sample with about 130,000 clones, 65% to 75% of them seen once. Material for sequencing was PBMCs. The rearrangement links TRBV30 to TRBJ1-1; 12 bases map to TRBD1. This receptor was taken from a woman aged 50 to 60 in good health and CMV-seropositive. CDR3 in DNA: TGTGCCTGTCCGGGACAGGGGGCGAACACTGAAGCTTTCTTT. It is translated as CACPGQGANTEAFF.